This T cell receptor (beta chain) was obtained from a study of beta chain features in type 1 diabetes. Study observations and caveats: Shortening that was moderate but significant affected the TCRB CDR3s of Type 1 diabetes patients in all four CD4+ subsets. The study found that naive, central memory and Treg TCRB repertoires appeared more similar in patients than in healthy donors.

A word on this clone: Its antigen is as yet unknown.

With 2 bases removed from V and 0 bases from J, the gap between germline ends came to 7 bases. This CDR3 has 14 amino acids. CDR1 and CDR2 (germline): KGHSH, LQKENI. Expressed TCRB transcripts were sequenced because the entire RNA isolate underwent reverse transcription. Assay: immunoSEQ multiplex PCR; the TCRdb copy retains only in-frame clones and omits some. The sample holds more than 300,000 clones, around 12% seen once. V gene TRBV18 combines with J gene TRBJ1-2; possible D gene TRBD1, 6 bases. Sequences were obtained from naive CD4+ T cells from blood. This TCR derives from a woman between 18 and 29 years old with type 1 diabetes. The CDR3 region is CASSPDRSNYGYTF. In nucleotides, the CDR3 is TGTGCCAGCTCACCAGACAGGTCTAACTATGGCTACACCTTC.